Below, 25 T cell receptor beta chains from the same sample are listed, as sequenced in a study of control samples from healthy donors and cancer patients. The data were produced by immunoSEQ multiplex PCR, yet TCRdb's version contains in-frame clones alone and is incomplete. The sample has fewer than 15,000 clones; over 70% are singletons. The sequenced sample consisted of formalin-fixed, paraffin-embedded tissue. All receptors come from a male donor with melanoma.

This clone is labeled medium-sized. This CDR3 reads CSVEFGQGGDTQYF. CDR3 coding DNA: TGCAGCGTTGAATTTGGACAGGGAGGTGATACGCAGTATTTT. V gene TRBV29-1 combines with J gene TRBJ2-3; 8 bases agree with TRBD1. The CDR3 has 14 residues. The junction had 7 bases not matched to a gene; V was cut back by 2 bases and J by 6 bases. Per germline, CDR1 SQVTM and CDR2 ANQGSEA.

The gene calls are TRBV11-2 and TRBJ1-6, with TRBD1 identical over 7 bases. Germline lookup yields CDR1 SGHAT and CDR2 FQNNGV. With 1 base clipped from V and 0 bases from J, the junction kept 3 bases outside the gene matches. This CDR3 spans 17 amino acids. The CDR3 here is CASSLASGGSYNSPLHF. DNA of the CDR3: TGTGCCAGCAGCTTAGCGTCAGGGGGCTCCTATAATTCACCCCTCCACTTT.

This chain links TRBV7-9 with TRBJ2-1; D unclear. This CDR3 has 15 amino acids. Germline CDR1 SEHNR, CDR2 FQNEAQ (reference sequence). The V and J ends lost 1 base and 5 bases respectively, with 12 bases between them. The CDR3 loop reads CASSLVAGYDNEQFF. DNA for the CDR3: TGTGCCAGCAGCTTAGTGGCCGGGTACGACAATGAGCAGTTCTTC.

This chain joins TRBV6-2 or TRBV6-3 and TRBJ2-7; 7 nucleotides match TRBD1. The CDR3 length is 14 residues. Germline loops: CDR1 MNHEY, CDR2 SVGEGT. J lost 4 bases, V lost 6 bases, and 9 bases had no gene match. This CDR3 is CASSLTGSLYEQYF. Written as DNA, the CDR3 is TGTGCCAGCAGCTTGACAGGGTCACTATACGAGCAGTACTTC.

V and J are TRBV4-3 and TRBJ2-2; D is ambiguous. V gave up 0 bases and J gave up 7 bases, with 6 bases separating them. Per the germline V gene, CDR1 is LGHNA and CDR2 is YSLEER. The CDR3 loop spans 13 amino acids. Written as DNA, the CDR3 is TGCGCCAGCAGCCAAGAAGTCGACGGGGAGCTGTTTTTT. This codes for CASSQEVDGELFF.

The V call is TRBV27, the J call TRBJ1-1; D ambiguous. Per germline, CDR1 MNHEY and CDR2 SMNVEV (reference sequence). V was pared by 8 bases and J by 8 bases, with 9 bases between. The CDR3 sequence is 10 residues long. Here the CDR3 reads CASGLLEAFF. CDR3 bases: TGTGCCAGCGGACTACTAGAAGCTTTCTTT.

V and J are TRBV4-2 and TRBJ2-1; D unclear. The CDR3 runs 14 residues. Germline-derived CDR1 and CDR2 are LGHNA and YNFKEQ. V gave up 2 bases and J gave up 5 bases, with 10 bases separating them. CDR3 bases: TGTGCCAGCAGCCAAACCCCTACAGACAATGAGCAGTTCTTC. It translates to CASSQTPTDNEQFF.

The chain carries TRBV5-4 and TRBJ2-1; D is undetermined. Per the germline V gene, CDR1 is SGHNT and CDR2 is YYREEE (reference sequence). V was clipped by 4 bases and J by 6 bases, with 8 bases between them. This CDR3 spans 12 amino acids. CDR3 sequence reads: CASSNLANEQFF. For the CDR3, the DNA is TGTGCCAGCAGCAATTTGGCCAATGAGCAGTTCTTC.

In its sample, this clone was seen a few times. The chain recombines TRBV16 with TRBJ2-7; 9 nucleotides agree with TRBD1. Looked up from germline, CDR1 is KGHSY and CDR2 is FQNENV. CDR3 length: 17 residues. V lost 4 bases to trimming and J lost 5 bases; unmatched junction nucleotides: 15. The CDR3 bases are TGTGCCAGCAGCCCAAGCGGGCACCGAACAGGGGGCGACGAGCAGTACTTC. Translating it yields CASSPSGHRTGGDEQYF.

This clone came up a few times. The chain links TRBV2 to TRBJ2-2, with 8 bases matching TRBD1. CDR1 and CDR2 from the germline V gene are SNHLY and FYNNEI. The V segment lost 4 bases and the J segment 4 bases; nucleotides outside the gene matches: 8. This CDR3 contains 16 residues. Here the CDR3 reads CASSGRGRSTTGELFF. The DNA of the CDR3 is TGTGCCAGCAGTGGCAGGGGGCGAAGTACCACCGGGGAGCTGTTTTTT.

The chain has TRBV5-1 and TRBJ2-3; 10 bases align to TRBD2. This CDR3 contains 14 residues. From germline, CDR1 is SGHRS and CDR2 YFSETQ. V lost 0 bases, J lost 6 bases, and 1 base stayed unmatched. The CDR3 loop is CASSLGLAGDTQYF. The DNA for the CDR3 is TGCGCCAGCAGCTTGGGACTAGCGGGCGATACGCAGTATTTT.

This clone was counted a few times. The V call is TRBV2, the J call TRBJ2-7, with D possibly TRBD2 on 7 matching bases. With 2 bases removed from V and 4 bases from J, the gap between germline ends came to 15 bases. The CDR3 totals 15 residues. From germline, CDR1 is SNHLY and CDR2 FYNNEI. CDR3 loop: CASSESLGGAYEQYF. The CDR3 nucleotides are TGTGCCAGCAGTGAAAGCTTGGGGGGGGCTTACGAGCAGTACTTC. The full variable domain, completed using reference TRBV2 and TRBJ2-7, is EPEVTQTPSHQVTQMGQEVILRCVPISNHLYFYWYRQILGQKVEFLVSFYNNEISEKSEIFDDQFSVERPDGSNFTLKIRSTKLEDSAMYFCASSESLGGAYEQYFGPGTRLTVT.

V usage is TRBV5-4 and J usage is TRBJ2-3; 12 bases fit TRBD2. Germline V gene sequence: CDR1 SGHNT, CDR2 YYREEE (reference sequence). The V and J ends lost 0 bases and 0 bases, in that order; junction bases with no gene match: 8. CDR3 size: 19 residues. CDR3 in DNA: TGTGCCAGCAGCTTGGCCCTAGCGGGGGGGTTTCGTAGCACAGATACGCAGTATTTT. Amino acid sequence: CASSLALAGGFRSTDTQYF.

The chain uses TRBV11-2 and TRBJ1-3, with D perhaps TRBD1 (6 bases). V dropped 7 bases and J dropped 6 bases, with 16 bases sitting between them. The germline gives CDR1 SGHAT, CDR2 FQNNGV. This CDR3 region has 14 residues. CDR3 region: CASTFGQRKNTIYF. CDR3 nucleotide sequence: TGTGCCAGCACATTCGGACAGAGAAAAAACACCATATATTTT.

V gene TRBV28 combines with J gene TRBJ1-6; tentative D call: TRBD1 (5 bases). V lost 6 bases, J lost 1 base, and 25 bases lay in between. In germline, CDR1 is MDHEN, CDR2 SYDVKM. The CDR3 covers 20 residues. CDR3 DNA: TGTGCCAGCAGCCCGTACCGTGGGACGGAAAGTTGGTCCTATAATTCACCCCTCCACTTT. This translates into CASSPYRGTESWSYNSPLHF. Looking up the rest from reference TRBV28 and TRBJ1-6 gives the full variable domain: DVKVTQSSRYLVKRTGEKVFLECVQDMDHENMFWYRQDPGLGLRLIYFSYDVKMKEKGDIPEGYSVSREKKERFSLILESASTNQTSMYLCASSPYRGTESWSYNSPLHFGNGTRLTVT.

The V gene is TRBV4-2, the J gene TRBJ1-5; 7 bases align to TRBD1. The CDR3 totals 16 residues. V shed 0 bases, J shed 7 bases, and the junction held 9 bases outside the gene matches. Per germline, CDR1 LGHNA and CDR2 YNFKEQ. Here the CDR3 reads CASSQERGQGSQPQHF. The CDR3 bases are TGTGCCAGCAGCCAAGAAAGGGGGCAGGGTAGCCAGCCCCAGCATTTT.

This chain joins TRBV7-3 and TRBJ2-5; D remains ambiguous. Between the trimmed V and J ends, which lost 0 bases and 5 bases, there was a span of 7 bases. CDR1 is SGHTA, CDR2 FQGTGA, per germline. The CDR3 extends over 13 amino acids. The CDR3, as DNA: TGTGCCAGCAGCTTAACGTTGAGGGAGACCCAGTACTTC. Its translation: CASSLTLRETQYF.

This sequence joins TRBV5-1 and TRBJ2-5, with 7 nucleotides matching TRBD2. The trim removed 4 bases at V and 2 bases at J, leaving 8 bases unmatched. The CDR3 has 15 residues. Looked up from germline, CDR1 is SGHRS and CDR2 is YFSETQ. The CDR3 region is CASSVGNSGQETQYF. CDR3 sequence (DNA): TGCGCCAGCAGCGTCGGAAATAGCGGGCAAGAGACCCAGTACTTC.

This chain uses TRBV5-1 with TRBJ2-3; TRBD1 aligns across 7 bases. Germline CDR1 SGHRS, CDR2 YFSETQ. The junction had 6 bases not matched to a gene; V was cut back by 4 bases and J by 1 base. The CDR3 sequence is 15 residues long. CDR3 in DNA: TGCGCCAGCAGCCTGGAAGGGACAGGCACAGATACGCAGTATTTT. The encoded protein is CASSLEGTGTDTQYF.

This clone has just one count. The rearrangement joins TRBV24-1 to TRBJ2-7; tentatively, D is TRBD2 (6 bases). Germline V gene sequence: CDR1 KGHDR, CDR2 SFDVKD. V was pared by 9 bases and J by 1 base, with 18 bases between. This CDR3 has 15 amino acids. The CDR3 bases are TGTGCCACCCCAGGAGGGGAGACGGGGTCCTACGAGCAGTACTTC. As protein: CATPGGETGSYEQYF.

The chain uses TRBV3-1 (or the pseudogene TRBV3-2) and TRBJ2-2; the D is unclear. CDR1 LGHDT and CDR2 YNNKEL come from the germline V gene (reference sequence). Between the trimmed V and J ends, which lost 1 base and 1 base, there was a span of 1 base. The CDR3 is 13 amino acids. CDR3: CASSQGNTGELFF. The DNA for the CDR3 is TGTGCCAGCAGCCAAGGGAACACCGGGGAGCTGTTTTTT.

J is TRBJ2-2 and V is TRBV25-1; TRBD2 aligns across 11 bases. The CDR3 consists of 18 residues. V shed 1 base and J 4 bases; nucleotides not matched to a gene: 8. Germline assignment: CDR1 MGHDK and CDR2 SYGVNS. The CDR3 nucleotides read TGTGCCAGCAGTGAATCTAGCGGGGGGACGCTTATCACCGGGGAGCTGTTTTTT. Translating it yields CASSESSGGTLITGELFF.

V is TRBV19 and J is TRBJ2-2; D might be TRBD1 or TRBD2, each matching 5 bases. V lost 4 bases and J 3 bases, leaving 12 bases between the germline ends. Germline V lookup: CDR1 LNHDA, CDR2 SQIVND (reference sequence). CDR3 length: 15 residues. This CDR3 is CASSKWDGYTGELFF. DNA for the CDR3: TGTGCCAGTAGTAAGTGGGACGGTTACACCGGGGAGCTGTTTTTT.

The chain couples TRBV5-1 to TRBJ2-3; 9 bases are a match to TRBD2. The CDR3 is 16 residues long. V trimming: 4 bases; J trimming: 5 bases; junction bases outside the gene matches: 11. CDR1 and CDR2 from the germline V gene are SGHRS and YFSETQ. CDR3: CASSPRSGGPEDTQYF. DNA of the CDR3: TGCGCCAGCAGCCCCAGAAGCGGGGGGCCCGAAGATACGCAGTATTTT. Supplemented by reference TRBV5-1 and TRBJ2-3, the full variable domain reads KAGVTQTPRYLIKTRGQQVTLSCSPISGHRSVSWYQQTPGQGLQFLFEYFSETQRNKGNFPGRFSGRQFSNSRSEMNVSTLELGDSALYLCASSPRSGGPEDTQYFGPGTRLTVL.

The rearrangement joins TRBV7-2 to TRBJ1-3; D is unresolved. The V end lost 2 bases, the J end lost 2 bases, and 7 bases lay between the germline ends. Germline V CDR1 and CDR2: SGHTA, FQGNSA. The CDR3 length is 14 residues. The CDR3 DNA reads as TGTGCCAGCAGCTTATTTTCAGCTGGAAACACCATATATTTT. Its protein product is CASSLFSAGNTIYF.